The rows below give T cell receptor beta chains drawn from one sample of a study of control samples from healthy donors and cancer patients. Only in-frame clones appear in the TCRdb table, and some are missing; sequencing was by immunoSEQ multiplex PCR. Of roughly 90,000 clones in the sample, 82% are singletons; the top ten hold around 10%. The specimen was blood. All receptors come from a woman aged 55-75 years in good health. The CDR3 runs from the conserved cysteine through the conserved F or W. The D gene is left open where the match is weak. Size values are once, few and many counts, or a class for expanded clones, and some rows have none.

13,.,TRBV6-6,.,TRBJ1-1,CASTKGPATEAFF,TGTGCCAGCACGAAGGGCCCCGCCACTGAAGCTTTCTTT
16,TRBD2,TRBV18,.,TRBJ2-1,CASSPPRGRGYNEQFF,TGTGCCAGCTCACCACCGCGCGGGAGGGGCTACAATGAGCAGTTCTTC
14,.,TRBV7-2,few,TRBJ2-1,CASSLQALRNEQFF,TGTGCCAGCAGCTTACAGGCCCTTCGAAATGAGCAGTTCTTC
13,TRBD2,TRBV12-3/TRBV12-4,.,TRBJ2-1,CASSFLSGGPPVF,TGTGCCAGCAGCTTCCTTAGCGGGGGGCCACCGGTCTTC
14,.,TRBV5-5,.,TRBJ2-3,CASSLQGSTDTQYF,TGTGCCAGCAGCTTACAGGGCTCCACAGATACGCAGTATTTT
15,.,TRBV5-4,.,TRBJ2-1,CASSESQLAYNEQFF,TGTGCCAGCAGCGAGTCCCAACTAGCCTACAATGAGCAGTTCTTC
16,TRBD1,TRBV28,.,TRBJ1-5,CASSLAGQGFNQPQHF,TGTGCCAGCAGTTTAGCAGGACAGGGCTTCAATCAGCCCCAGCATTTT
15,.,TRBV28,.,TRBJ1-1,CASSPPHKMNTEAFF,TGTGCCAGCAGTCCCCCCCACAAGATGAACACTGAAGCTTTCTTT
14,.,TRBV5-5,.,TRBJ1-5,CASSLGEGVQPQHF,TGTGCCAGCAGCTTGGGCGAGGGGGTTCAGCCCCAGCATTTT
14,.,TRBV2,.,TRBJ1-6,CASSGLGGDSPLHF,TGTGCCAGCAGTGGACTAGGGGGTGATTCACCCCTCCACTTT
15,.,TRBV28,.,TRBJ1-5,CASSLSGASNQPQHF,TGTGCCAGCAGTTTATCGGGGGCTAGCAATCAGCCCCAGCATTTT
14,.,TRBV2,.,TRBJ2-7,CASSGLAASYEQYF,TGTGCCAGCAGTGGCTTAGCGGCATCCTACGAGCAGTACTTC
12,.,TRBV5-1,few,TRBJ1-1,CASSLVGKKAFF,TGCGCCAGCAGCTTGGTCGGGAAGAAAGCTTTCTTT
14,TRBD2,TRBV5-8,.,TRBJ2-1,CASILADLYNEQFF,TGTGCCAGCATCCTAGCGGACTTATACAATGAGCAGTTCTTC
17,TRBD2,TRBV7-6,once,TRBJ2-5,CASSRGTSGGAGETQYF,TGTGCCAGCAGCCGAGGGACTAGCGGGGGGGCCGGAGAGACCCAGTACTTC
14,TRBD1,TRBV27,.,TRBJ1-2,CASSPEGAYSGYTF,TGTGCCAGCAGTCCCGAGGGGGCTTACTCTGGCTACACCTTC
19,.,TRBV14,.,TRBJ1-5,CASSQEGGFLPYSNQPQHF,TGTGCCAGCAGCCAAGAGGGAGGGTTCCTCCCTTATAGCAATCAGCCCCAGCATTTT
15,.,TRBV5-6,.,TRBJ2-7,CASSLLERSSYEQYF,TGTGCCAGCAGCCTACTAGAGCGGAGCTCCTACGAGCAGTACTTC
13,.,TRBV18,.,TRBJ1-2,CASSPTTGYGYTF,TGTGCCAGCTCACCTACAACAGGTTATGGCTACACCTTC
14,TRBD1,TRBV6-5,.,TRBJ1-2,CASSTTTGGGGYTF,TGTGCCAGCAGTACGACGACAGGGGGCGGTGGCTACACCTTC
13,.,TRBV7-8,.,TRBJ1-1,CASSRDVNTEAFF,TGTGCCAGCAGCCGGGACGTAAACACTGAAGCTTTCTTT
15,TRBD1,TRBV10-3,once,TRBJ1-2,CAISDPGTGTYGYTF,TGTGCCATCAGTGACCCCGGGACAGGGACCTATGGCTACACCTTC
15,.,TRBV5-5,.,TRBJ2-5,CASSSGGGFQETQYF,TGTGCCAGCAGCTCGGGTGGGGGGTTCCAAGAGACCCAGTACTTC
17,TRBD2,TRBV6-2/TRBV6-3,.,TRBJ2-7,CASSFSLAGGHSYEQYF,TGTGCCAGCAGTTTTTCCCTAGCGGGGGGGCACTCCTACGAGCAGTACTTC
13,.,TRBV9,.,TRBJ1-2,CASSVTTGSGYTF,TGTGCCAGCAGCGTAACTACAGGGAGTGGCTACACCTTC
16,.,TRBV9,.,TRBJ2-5,CASSAASRGSGETQYF,TGTGCCAGCAGCGCCGCCTCTCGGGGGTCGGGAGAGACCCAGTACTTC
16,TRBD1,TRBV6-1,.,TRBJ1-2,CASSENDRASGYGYTF,TGTGCCAGCAGTGAAAACGACAGGGCTTCTGGCTATGGCTACACCTTC